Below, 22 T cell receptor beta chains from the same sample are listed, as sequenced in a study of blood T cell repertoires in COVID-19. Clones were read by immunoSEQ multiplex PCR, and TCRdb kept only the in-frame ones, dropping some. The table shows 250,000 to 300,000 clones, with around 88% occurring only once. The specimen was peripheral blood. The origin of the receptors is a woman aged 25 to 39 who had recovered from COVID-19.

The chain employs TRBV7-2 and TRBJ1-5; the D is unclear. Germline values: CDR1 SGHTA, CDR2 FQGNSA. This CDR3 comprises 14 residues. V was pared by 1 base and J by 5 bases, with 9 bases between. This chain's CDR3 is CASSLGILDQPQHF. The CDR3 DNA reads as TGTGCCAGCAGCTTAGGTATTTTAGATCAGCCCCAGCATTTT.

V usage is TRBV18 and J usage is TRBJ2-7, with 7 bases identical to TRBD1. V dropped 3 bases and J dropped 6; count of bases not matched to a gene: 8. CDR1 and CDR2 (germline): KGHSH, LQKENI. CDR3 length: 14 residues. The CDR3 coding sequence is TGTGCCAGCTCACCTTGGACAGGAAGGGGCGAGCAGTACTTC. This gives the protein CASSPWTGRGEQYF. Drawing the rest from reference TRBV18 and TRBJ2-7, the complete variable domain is NAGVMQNPRHLVRRRGQEARLRCSPMKGHSHVYWYRQLPEEGLKFMVYLQKENIIDESGMPKERFSAEFPKEGPSILRIQQVVRGDSAAYFCASSPWTGRGEQYFGPGTRLTVT.

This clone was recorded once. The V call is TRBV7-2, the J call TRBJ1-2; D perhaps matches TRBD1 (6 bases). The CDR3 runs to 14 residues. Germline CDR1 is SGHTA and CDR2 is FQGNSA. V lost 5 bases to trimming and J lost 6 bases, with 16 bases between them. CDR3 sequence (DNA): TGTGCCAGCAGCCCTGGCTGGGGGCTGGATGGCTACACCTTC. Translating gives CASSPGWGLDGYTF.

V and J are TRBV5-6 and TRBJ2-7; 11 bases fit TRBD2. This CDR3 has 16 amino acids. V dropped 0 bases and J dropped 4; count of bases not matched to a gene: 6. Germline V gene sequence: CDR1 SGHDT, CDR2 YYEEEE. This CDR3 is CASSLEPGLAVYEQYF. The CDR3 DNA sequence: TGTGCCAGCAGCTTGGAACCGGGACTAGCGGTTTACGAGCAGTACTTC.

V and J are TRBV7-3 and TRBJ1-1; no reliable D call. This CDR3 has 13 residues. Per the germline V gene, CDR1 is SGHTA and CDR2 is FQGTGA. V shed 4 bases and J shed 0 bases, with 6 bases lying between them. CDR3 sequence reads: CASSSTLNTEAFF. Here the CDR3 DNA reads TGTGCCAGCAGCTCCACTTTGAACACTGAAGCTTTCTTT.

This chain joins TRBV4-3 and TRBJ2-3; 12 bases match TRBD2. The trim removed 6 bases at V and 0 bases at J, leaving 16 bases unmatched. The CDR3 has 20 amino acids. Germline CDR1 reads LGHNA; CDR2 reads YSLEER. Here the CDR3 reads CASSHSPPSGGALSTDTQYF. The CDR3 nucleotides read TGCGCCAGCAGTCACTCACCGCCTAGCGGGGGGGCCCTGAGCACAGATACGCAGTATTTT.

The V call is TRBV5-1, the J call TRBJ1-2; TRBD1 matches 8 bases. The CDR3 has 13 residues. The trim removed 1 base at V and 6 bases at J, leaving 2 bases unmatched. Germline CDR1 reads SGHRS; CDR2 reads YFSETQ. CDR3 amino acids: CASSLSGGDGYTF. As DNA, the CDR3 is TGCGCCAGCAGCTTGTCAGGGGGCGATGGCTACACCTTC.

The CDR3 protein is CASRRSIAGQETQYF. CDR3 coding DNA: TGTGCCAGCAGGCGCAGTATAGCGGGGCAAGAGACCCAGTACTTC. The chain joins TRBV3-1 (or the pseudogene TRBV3-2) to TRBJ2-5, with 8 bases fitting TRBD2. The V gene end was trimmed by 6 bases and the J gene end by 2 bases; junction bases not matched to a gene: 8. Germline CDR1 reads LGHDT; CDR2 reads YNNKEL (reference sequence). CDR3 length: 15 amino acids.

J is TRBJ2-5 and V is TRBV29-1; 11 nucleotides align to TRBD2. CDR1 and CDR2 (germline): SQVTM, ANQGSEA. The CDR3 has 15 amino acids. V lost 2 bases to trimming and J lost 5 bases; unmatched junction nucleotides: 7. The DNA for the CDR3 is TGCAGCGTTGAACTAGCGGGGGGAGGTTGGGAGACCCAGTACTTC. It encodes CSVELAGGGWETQYF.

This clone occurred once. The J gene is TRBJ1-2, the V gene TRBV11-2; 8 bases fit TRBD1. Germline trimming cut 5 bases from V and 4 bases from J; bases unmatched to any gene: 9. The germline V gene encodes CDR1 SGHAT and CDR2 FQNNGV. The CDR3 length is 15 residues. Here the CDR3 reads CASSPTGQDGYGYTF. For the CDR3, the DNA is TGTGCCAGCAGCCCTACGGGACAGGATGGCTATGGCTACACCTTC.

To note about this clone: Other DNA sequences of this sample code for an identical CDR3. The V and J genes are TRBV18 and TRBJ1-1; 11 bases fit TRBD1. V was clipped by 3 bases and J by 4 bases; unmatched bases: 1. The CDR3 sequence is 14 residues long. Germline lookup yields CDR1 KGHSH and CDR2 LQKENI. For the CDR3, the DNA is TGTGCCAGCTCACCGGGGACAGGGGGCACTGAAGCTTTCTTT. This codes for CASSPGTGGTEAFF.

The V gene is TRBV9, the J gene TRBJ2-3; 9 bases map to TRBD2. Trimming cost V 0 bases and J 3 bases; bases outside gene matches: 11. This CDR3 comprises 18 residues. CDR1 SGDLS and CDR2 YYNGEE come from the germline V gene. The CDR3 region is CASSVGFWRSGGTDTQYF. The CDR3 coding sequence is TGTGCCAGCAGCGTAGGGTTTTGGCGTAGCGGGGGTACAGATACGCAGTATTTT.

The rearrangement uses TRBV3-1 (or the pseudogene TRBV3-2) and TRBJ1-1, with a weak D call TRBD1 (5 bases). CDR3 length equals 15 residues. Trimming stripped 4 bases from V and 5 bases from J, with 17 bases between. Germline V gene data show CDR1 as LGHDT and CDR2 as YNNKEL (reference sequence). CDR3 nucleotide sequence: TGTGCCAGCAGCCCAATGGGGGGTAGGGATACTGAAGCTTTCTTT. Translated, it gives CASSPMGGRDTEAFF.

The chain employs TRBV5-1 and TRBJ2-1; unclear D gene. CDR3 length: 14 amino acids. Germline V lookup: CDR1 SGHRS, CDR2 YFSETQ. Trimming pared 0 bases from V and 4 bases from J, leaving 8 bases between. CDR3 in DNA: TGCGCCAGCAGCTTGGGACTCCTATACAATGAGCAGTTCTTC. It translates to CASSLGLLYNEQFF. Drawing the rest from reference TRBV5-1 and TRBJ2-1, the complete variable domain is KAGVTQTPRYLIKTRGQQVTLSCSPISGHRSVSWYQQTPGQGLQFLFEYFSETQRNKGNFPGRFSGRQFSNSRSEMNVSTLELGDSALYLCASSLGLLYNEQFFGPGTRLTVL.

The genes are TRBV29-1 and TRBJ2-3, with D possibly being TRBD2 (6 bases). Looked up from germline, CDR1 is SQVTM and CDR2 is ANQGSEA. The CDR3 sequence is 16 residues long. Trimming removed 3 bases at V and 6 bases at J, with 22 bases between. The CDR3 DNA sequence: TGCAGCGTTGACGCGGGGCGGGACCTTTATTTTGATACGCAGTATTTT. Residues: CSVDAGRDLYFDTQYF.

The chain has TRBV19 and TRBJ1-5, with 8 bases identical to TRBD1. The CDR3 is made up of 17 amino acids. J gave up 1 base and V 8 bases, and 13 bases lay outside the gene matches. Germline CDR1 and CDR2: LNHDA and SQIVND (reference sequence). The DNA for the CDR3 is TGTGCCAGTGCCAAATGGGGAGGGACAGGCAGCAATCAGCCCCAGCATTTT. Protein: CASAKWGGTGSNQPQHF.

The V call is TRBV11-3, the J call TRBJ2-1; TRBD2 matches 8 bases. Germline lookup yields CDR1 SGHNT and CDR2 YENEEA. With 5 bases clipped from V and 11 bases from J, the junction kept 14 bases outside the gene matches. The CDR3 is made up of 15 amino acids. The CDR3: CASSHRETRGAQQFF. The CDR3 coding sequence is TGTGCCAGCAGCCACAGGGAGACGCGGGGGGCTCAGCAGTTCTTC.

The DNA for the CDR3 is TGTGCCAGCTCACCACCAGGGACAGGGCTGCTCGAGCAGTACTTC. As protein: CASSPPGTGLLEQYF. The chain has TRBV18 and TRBJ2-7; TRBD1 matches 9 bases. J was trimmed by 6 bases and V by 0 bases; bases with no gene match: 6. Germline CDR1 is KGHSH and CDR2 is LQKENI. This CDR3 region has 15 residues.

In DNA, the CDR3 is TGTGCCAGCAGCATGGGAGTCCGGGTGAACACCATATATTTT. Its protein product is CASSMGVRVNTIYF. The J gene is TRBJ1-3, the V gene TRBV5-8, with D uncertain. Germline V gives CDR1 SGHTS, CDR2 YDEGEE. V was cut by 4 bases and J by 7 bases, with 15 bases left in between. The CDR3 spans 14 residues.

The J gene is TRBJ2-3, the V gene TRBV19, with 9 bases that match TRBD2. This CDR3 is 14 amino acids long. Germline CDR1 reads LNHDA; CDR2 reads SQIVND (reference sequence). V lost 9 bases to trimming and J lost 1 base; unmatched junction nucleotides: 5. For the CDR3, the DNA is TGTGCCAGCGCACTAGCGGGTCGCACAGATACGCAGTATTTT. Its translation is CASALAGRTDTQYF.

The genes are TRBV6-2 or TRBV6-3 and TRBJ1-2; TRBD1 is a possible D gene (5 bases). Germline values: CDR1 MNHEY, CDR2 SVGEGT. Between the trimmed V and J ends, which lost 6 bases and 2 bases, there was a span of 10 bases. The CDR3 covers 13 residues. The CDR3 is CASSPDSNYGYTF. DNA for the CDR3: TGTGCCAGCAGCCCCGACAGCAACTATGGCTACACCTTC.

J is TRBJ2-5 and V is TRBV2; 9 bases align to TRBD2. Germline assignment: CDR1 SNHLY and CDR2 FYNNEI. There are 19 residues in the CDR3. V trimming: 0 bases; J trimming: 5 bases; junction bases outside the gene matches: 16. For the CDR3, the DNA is TGTGCCAGCAGTGAAGCAGGTCTAGCGGGGCTAACGGGGAAGGAGACCCAGTACTTC. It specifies CASSEAGLAGLTGKETQYF.